This T cell receptor (beta chain) derives from a study of shared clonotypes between healthy human individuals (TCRdb year 2020). Study-level background: The cohort comprised a couple of women and a few men aged 18 to 49 years. To estimate repertoire size and how much clonotypes are shared between individuals, the study performed deep sequencing of blood TCR repertoires from 4 to 6 healthy adults. Per donor, three plates each were used for CD4 naive and CD4 memory, two for CD8 naive, and one for CD8 memory. Per donor, leukapheresis produced somewhere between about 0.8 and 9 billion PBMCs. Libraries were prepared and TCR repertoires were sequenced by different laboratories using diverse techniques, in order to increase sequencing depth and limit assay-specific biases. On the study overall, not on this receptor specifically: Pairwise subsampling indicated that sequencing depth was expected to affect the degree of clonotype sharing among donors. Compared with non-shared clonotypes, clonotypes shared by all four sorted-subset donors had higher generation probabilities. Even with the large sequencing depth, rarefaction of the sorted-subset datasets indicated that sequencing was incomplete. Sampling was restricted to blood, and TCR repertoires in tissues likely differ from the TCR repertoires found in blood. Naive subsets generally had larger estimated clonotype richness than memory subsets. The genetic and exposure-history diversity represented was limited by the small number of donors. Approximately 5% of naive CD4, more than 3% of naive CD8, approximately 2% of memory CD4, and around 0.42% of memory CD8 clonotypes were shared across a few donors.

The donors were healthy, HIV-negative adults with no recently reported acute infections or vaccinations. Every donor was a Caucasian adult residing in Nashville, Tennessee, USA. CD4+ T cells were enriched through magnetic negative selection, after which naive cells were positively selected on CD45RA and the remaining negative fraction served as the memory subset. After blood collection by leukapheresis, PBMCs were isolated using Ficoll-Histopaque density gradient centrifugation and then cryopreserved in the vapor phase of liquid nitrogen. Purity and quantity of every magnetically sorted T cell population were checked by analytical flow cytometry. Genomic DNA was isolated from every sorted fraction and measured by UV absorbance on a Nanodrop 2000c. On this clone: Its antigen is still unknown. It has no much larger one-base neighbor in the sample; base qualities were not kept. The same CDR3 can be traced to other DNA sequences in this sample.

TCR CDR3 regions were amplified from genomic DNA by multiplex PCR using the deep immunoSEQ assay. Extracted genomic DNA from each cell subset was distributed evenly across all wells of several immunoSEQ 96-well plates, and each plate was treated as a replicate. For sorted subsets, 150 to 200 ng genomic DNA, equal to 30,000 or so T cell genomes, was loaded into each replicate PCR. Purified libraries were measured with a Qubit 3.0 fluorometer, size-checked on a Bioanalyzer 2100, and measured again with the KAPA Library Quantification kit. A separate single-read 150-cycle Illumina NextSeq 550 flow cell was used to sequence each immunoSEQ 96-well plate. Per the authors' processing: Because the immunoSEQ output included only junctional sequences and no quality scores, the filtering could not be the same as the filtering used for full-length reads. To assign V/J genes and CDR3, sequences were annotated using PyIR, a Python wrapper for IgBLAST v1.9, with IMGT germline references. Any read was removed if the V/J assignment was weak (E-value above 1e-6), the CDR3 was missing, or the read contained stop codons, out-of-frame junctions, or ambiguous translated residues. V3J clonotypes were defined by identical inferred V gene, J gene, and CDR3 amino acid sequence. To compute the percentage overlap between repertoires, the number of shared unique clonotypes was divided by the size of the smaller repertoire. Three approaches were used to assess repertoire richness: RTK rarefaction, the Chao1 estimator, and Recon v2.1 estimates of unobserved clonotypes. For all TCRbeta clonotypes obtained by the gDNA method from a handful of donors, generation probabilities were computed with OLGA. Held by TCRdb, this immuneACCESS table contains in-frame sequences only and omits some clones. Under half of the omission traces to an unresolved V gene where checked; the cause of the rest is unknown. That table supplies the V and J calls and clone size; D and trimming were determined from the DNA. The sample table shows approximately 940,000 clones, and 60% to 85% are seen once. The ten largest account for over 1.3% of the sample.

The germline V gene specifies MGHDK as CDR1 and SYGVNS as CDR2. V trim: 9 bases; J trim: 1 base; unmatched bases: 3. The CDR3 covers 12 residues, taking in both the cysteine and the phenylalanine. The kept DNA is CDR3 alone, 36 bases in frame from the first base. This clonotype originated in a man aged 18 to 30 in good health. What was sequenced was memory CD4+ T cells sorted from blood. What this sample's cell subset or site label stands for: CD45RA-negative fraction. The receptor chain draws on TRBV25-1 and TRBJ2-7, and TRBD1 aligns with 7 junction nucleotides. The DNA reads TGTGCCAGTTCGGGACAGTCCTACGAGCAGTACTTC. Translated, it gives CASSGQSYEQYF.